One sample yielded the 10 T cell receptor beta chains listed below, sequenced in a study of vaccination and CD4 T cells after COVID-19. Treatment: roughly 10-day PBMC culture with coronavirus spike peptide pools or control peptides (ViraFEST assay). Antigens for these TCRs are unknown. Cultured CD4+ T cells had their DNA profiled by the Oncomine TCR Beta short-read assay. Each CDR3 protein is one row after TCRdb ran MiXCR on the PCR reads. This repertoire shows about 13,000 distinct CDR3 sequences, roughly 46% found once; its top ten account for under 8.5%. The specimen comprised CD4+ T cells from blood, cultured in vitro, sampled after SARS-CoV-2 vaccination. The receptors shown here come from a human donor who had recovered from COVID-19.

The chain links TRBV10-3 to TRBJ1-3, with TRBD1 identical over 10 bases. J lost 0 bases, V lost 10 bases, and 6 bases had no gene match. Germline-derived CDR1 and CDR2 are ENHRY and SYGVKD. This CDR3 is 15 amino acids long. The CDR3: CASSGQGNSGNTIYF. For the CDR3, the DNA is TGTGCCAGCTCGGGACAGGGGAACTCTGGAAACACCATATATTTT.

The chain is built from TRBV4-3 and TRBJ2-2; the match to TRBD2 covers 12 bases. Germline V lookup: CDR1 LGHNA, CDR2 YSLEER. V shed 0 bases and J 1 base; nucleotides not matched to a gene: 6. The CDR3 extends over 19 amino acids. The CDR3 DNA is TGCGCCAGCAGCCAAGACCCCGGGACTAGCGGGCGGAACACCGGGGAGCTGTTTTTT. Encoded protein: CASSQDPGTSGRNTGELFF.

This clonotype showed up just a few times. The chain uses TRBV20-1 and TRBJ2-2, with D perhaps matching TRBD2 (7 bases). The V and J ends lost 6 bases and 2 bases respectively, with 16 bases between them. The germline CDR1 and CDR2 sequences are DFQATT and SNEGSKA (reference sequence). This CDR3 contains 15 residues. The CDR3 coding sequence is TGCAGTGCCGGAGGGGGGACTACAAACACCGGGGAGCTGTTTTTT. Amino acids: CSAGGGTTNTGELFF.

The table lists this clonotype with a few counts. This chain joins TRBV20-1 and TRBJ2-7, with 11 bases that match TRBD2. This CDR3 contains 16 residues. The germline CDR1 and CDR2 sequences are DFQATT and SNEGSKA (reference sequence). V dropped 0 bases and J dropped 0; count of bases not matched to a gene: 4. In DNA, the CDR3 is TGCAGTGCTAGAGATGGGACTAGCGGAAACTCCTACGAGCAGTACTTC. Translating gives CSARDGTSGNSYEQYF.

The chain couples TRBV30 to TRBJ2-5, with unresolved D. V was pared by 2 bases and J by 2 bases, with 12 bases between. Germline V CDR1 and CDR2: GTSNPN, SVGIG (reference sequence). The CDR3 spans 14 residues. CDR3 sequence reads: CAWSKGGVQETQYF. In DNA form, the CDR3 reads TGTGCCTGGAGTAAAGGCGGCGTACAAGAGACCCAGTACTTC.

This chain joins TRBV5-4 and TRBJ1-1; the D is unclear. This CDR3 region has 13 residues. The germline CDR1 and CDR2 sequences are SGHNT and YYREEE (reference sequence). V lost 0 bases and J 4 bases, leaving 7 bases between the germline ends. The CDR3: CASSLGGSTEAFF. Written as DNA, the CDR3 is TGTGCCAGCAGCTTGGGGGGTTCCACTGAAGCTTTCTTT.

In its sample, this clonotype ranks as medium-sized. The V and J genes are TRBV7-2 and TRBJ2-7; the D call may be TRBD1 or TRBD2 (5 bases each). The V and J ends lost 1 base and 3 bases respectively, with 13 bases between them. CDR3 length: 15 residues. Germline loops: CDR1 SGHTA, CDR2 FQGNSA. The CDR3: CASSLGEGRFYEQYF. In DNA form, the CDR3 reads TGTGCCAGCAGCTTAGGCGAGGGGCGGTTCTACGAGCAGTACTTC.

The V call is TRBV20-1, the J call TRBJ2-2; D possibly matches TRBD1 or TRBD2 (5 bases each). V lost 5 bases to trimming and J lost 6 bases, with 16 bases between them. This CDR3 is built from 14 residues. Germline-derived CDR1 and CDR2 are DFQATT and SNEGSKA (reference sequence). The CDR3 sequence: CSARGRAAPGELFF. DNA for the CDR3: TGCAGTGCTCGGGGCAGGGCCGCTCCCGGGGAGCTGTTTTTT.

This clonotype was detected only once. The genes are TRBV28 and TRBJ2-3; D might be TRBD2 (7 bases). Germline CDR1 and CDR2: MDHEN and SYDVKM. V lost 7 bases to trimming and J lost 2 bases, with 16 bases between them. This CDR3 contains 15 residues. The CDR3 reads CASKKGEGDTDTQYF. In DNA form, the CDR3 reads TGTGCCAGCAAAAAGGGGGAGGGTGACACAGATACGCAGTATTTT.

The V call is TRBV30, the J call TRBJ1-5; the D is unclear. V was shortened by 4 bases and J by 4 bases, with 14 bases between the two germline ends. From germline, CDR1 is GTSNPN and CDR2 SVGIG (reference sequence). This CDR3 contains 14 residues. The CDR3 bases are TGTGCCTGGAATTCTGGCCTCGCAAATCAGCCCCAGCATTTT. It encodes CAWNSGLANQPQHF. Supplemented by reference TRBV30 and TRBJ1-5, the full variable domain reads SQTIHQWPATLVQPVGSPLSLECTVEGTSNPNLYWYRQAAGRGLQLLFYSVGIGQISSEVPQNLSASRPQDRQFILSSKKLLLSDSGFYLCAWNSGLANQPQHFGDGTRLSIL.